This T cell receptor (beta chain) was recorded in a study of blood T cells in healthy people across ages. Germline CDR1 LGHNA, CDR2 YNFKEQ. The CDR3 has 11 residues. Trimming took off 8 bases at V and 5 bases at J, with 9 bases between the two ends. Remarks on this clonotype: The target antigen is unknown.

General study findings and limits: TCR beta diversity, measured per million T cells, fell in a roughly linear way with age. The donors' CMV status was not determined, possibly confounding changes in expanded clonotypes.

A second about 6 to 12 cycle PCR used barcoded and J-beta primers. In TCRdb, the 5' RACE reads were re-called with MiXCR into one record per CDR3 protein. Here the sample spans around 1,100,000 distinct CDR3 sequences, 35% to 45% being singletons. There were at least 5.5 micrograms of total RNA extracted from every sample. The rearrangement links TRBV4-2 to TRBJ1-1; D possibly corresponds to TRBD1 (5 bases). Sequencing was carried out using blood. This TCR derives from a man in his late teens or twenties in good health. CDR3 amino acids: CASVGGTEAFF. Written as DNA, the CDR3 is TGTGCCAGCGTGGGGGGGACTGAAGCTTTCTTT.